These T cell receptor beta chains were read from a single sample in a study of vaccination and CD4 T cells after COVID-19. The antigens these receptors bind are not known. TCRdb recomputed calls from the PCR reads with MiXCR, one row per CDR3 protein. The sample has 15,000 to 20,000 distinct CDR3 sequences, around two fifths seen once. Source: CD4+ T cells from blood, cultured in vitro, taken after SARS-CoV-2 vaccination. The receptors come from a human donor who had recovered from COVID-19. The CDR3 runs from the conserved cysteine through the conserved F or W.

j_call v_call cdr3_aa
TRBJ2-5 TRBV5-4 CASSPTSGKETQYF
TRBJ1-6 TRBV6-5 CASSYSGTALANSPLHF
TRBJ1-1 TRBV6-1 CASTLAGENTEAFF
TRBJ2-7 TRBV10-3 CAISEAGAGAEQYF
TRBJ2-2 TRBV25-1 CASSQIAGTGELFF
TRBJ1-1 TRBV20-1 CSADNGGTEAFF
TRBJ1-2 TRBV20-1 CSARRGTGNYGYTF
TRBJ1-1 TRBV11-2 CASSSAPGMNTEAFF
TRBJ2-3 TRBV20-1 CSAPVGGTDTQYF
TRBJ1-5 TRBV12-3/TRBV12-4 CASSGTGGSQPQHF
TRBJ1-1 TRBV7-2 CASSLHMAREAFF
TRBJ2-5 TRBV20-1 CSARPGFSQETQYF
TRBJ1-1 TRBV6-1 CASSEGPSIGTEAFF
TRBJ2-5 TRBV5-5 CASSPTGGLQETQYF
TRBJ2-1 TRBV27 CASSWASGRAKGNEQFF
TRBJ1-1 TRBV6-5 CASSYSGRREAFF
TRBJ2-1 TRBV2 CASSDRSSYNEQFF
TRBJ1-5 TRBV6-1 CASSTPSRGTHQPQHF
TRBJ1-2 TRBV19 CASSGNRVIYGYTF
TRBJ1-2 TRBV10-3 CAISESGRDGYTF
TRBJ2-7 TRBV6-2/TRBV6-3 CASSRTSGVYEQYF
TRBJ1-2 TRBV6-1 CASRGSVYGYTF
TRBJ1-2 TRBV29-1 CSVEPQWSYGYTF
TRBJ1-6 TRBV2 CASRRAGYNSPLHF
TRBJ2-7 TRBV12-3/TRBV12-4 CASSVGQGAYEQYF
TRBJ1-1 TRBV6-2/TRBV6-3 CASSFKQGRAFF
TRBJ1-2 TRBV7-2 CASSPSAGTNYGYTF
TRBJ1-6 TRBV4-2 CASRTGDDYNSPLHF
TRBJ1-2 TRBV25-1 CASSEYGGALGYTF
TRBJ2-1 TRBV7-2 CASSMSGLAGVYEQFF
TRBJ1-2 TRBV30 CAWSSSGQNYGYTF
TRBJ1-2 TRBV20-1 CSAKKREYGYTF
TRBJ2-2 TRBV29-1 CSVTLAVNTGELFF
TRBJ1-2 TRBV7-2 CASSPRRDRASYTF
TRBJ1-2 TRBV7-8 CASSSRLGDGYTF